The 14 T cell receptor beta chains reported below all come from one sample, sequenced in a study of cytotoxic CD8 clonotypes in ibrutinib-treated CLL. Assay: immunoSEQ multiplex PCR; the TCRdb copy retains only in-frame clones and omits some. The sample lists more than 200,000 clones; 60% to 80% were seen once. The specimen comprised PBMCs, sampled after 12 months of ibrutinib treatment. All receptors come from a human donor with chronic lymphocytic leukemia.

As to this clone: One end of the junction fails to match germline, which may point to a read error. J is TRBJ2-5 and V is TRBV7-7; 9 bases line up with TRBD2. CDR1 SSHAT and CDR2 FNYEAQ come from the germline V gene (reference sequence). The CDR3 has 13 residues. The CDR3 here is CASSSGLAETQYF. The DNA for the CDR3 is TGTGCTAGCAGCTCGGGACTAGCTGAGACCCAGTACTTC.

The chain joins TRBV7-2 to TRBJ2-3; 9 bases fit TRBD2. The ends lost 1 base at V and 7 bases at J; junction bases unmatched: 9. The CDR3 extends over 16 amino acids. Germline V lookup: CDR1 SGHTA, CDR2 FQGNSA. The CDR3 spells CASSLVRTSAMNTQYF. The DNA for the CDR3 is TGTGCCAGCAGCTTAGTGCGGACTAGCGCCATGAATACGCAGTATTTT.

The rearrangement links TRBV19 to TRBJ2-5; D gene ambiguous. The CDR3 covers 11 residues. Germline V gene sequence: CDR1 LNHDA, CDR2 SQIVND (reference sequence). V lost 5 bases and J lost 1, with 2 bases in between. The CDR3: CASSAQETQYF. The CDR3 nucleotides read TGTGCCAGTAGTGCCCAAGAGACCCAGTACTTC.

In this sample, this clone turned up a few times. The genes are TRBV5-1 and TRBJ1-6, with 7 positions matching TRBD1. J lost 4 bases, V lost 4 bases, and 8 bases had no gene match. The V gene's germline CDR1 is SGHRS and CDR2 YFSETQ. The CDR3 is made up of 16 amino acids. The CDR3: CASSARGQPYNSPLHF. CDR3 DNA: TGCGCCAGCAGCGCAAGGGGACAGCCATATAATTCACCCCTCCACTTT.

This clone came up a few times. This chain connects TRBV20-1 to TRBJ1-1; 10 positions agree with TRBD1. CDR3 length: 11 residues. V dropped 3 bases and J dropped 10; count of bases not matched to a gene: 2. Germline CDR1 is DFQATT and CDR2 is SNEGSKA (reference sequence). The CDR3 bases are TGCAGTGCTAGCCGGGACAGGGGAGCTTTCTTT. Encoded protein: CSASRDRGAFF.

The chain joins TRBV19 to TRBJ2-4; no definite D call. Germline V gene sequence: CDR1 LNHDA, CDR2 SQIVND (reference sequence). With 4 bases removed from V and 0 bases from J, the gap between germline ends came to 16 bases. The CDR3 is 17 residues long. CDR3 bases: TGTGCCAGTAGTAAAGGCCTGCGGACGGTAGCCAAAAACATTCAGTACTTC. The encoded protein is CASSKGLRTVAKNIQYF.

V is TRBV7-2 and J is TRBJ2-7; TRBD2 aligns across 7 bases. From germline, CDR1 is SGHTA and CDR2 FQGNSA. This CDR3 is 15 amino acids long. J gave up 2 bases and V 1 base, and 5 bases lay outside the gene matches. The CDR3 sequence is CASSLVSGIPYEQYF. CDR3 DNA: TGTGCCAGCAGCTTAGTAAGCGGGATTCCCTACGAGCAGTACTTC.

The chain recombines TRBV5-1 with TRBJ1-2; D gene ambiguous. The germline V and J ends were trimmed by 5 bases and 0 bases, with 5 bases remaining between them. This CDR3 spans 12 amino acids. Germline CDR1 reads SGHRS; CDR2 reads YFSETQ. The DNA of the CDR3 is TGCGCCAGCAGACAGTCTAACTATGGCTACACCTTC. This encodes CASRQSNYGYTF.

The chain carries TRBV7-9 and TRBJ1-1, with 7 bases aligning to TRBD1. The CDR3 has 17 residues. Germline CDR1 and CDR2: SEHNR and FQNEAQ (reference sequence). Trimming at V came to 10 bases and at J to 3 bases, leaving 20 bases not matched to a gene. The CDR3 region is CATPQGEGEFRDTEAFF. Written as DNA, the CDR3 is TGTGCCACCCCCCAGGGGGAGGGGGAGTTTCGGGACACTGAAGCTTTCTTT.

This CDR3 reads CASSQKGVRGYGYTF. Written as DNA, the CDR3 is TGTGCCAGCAGCCAAAAAGGGGTCAGGGGCTATGGCTACACCTTC. The gene calls are TRBV11-2 and TRBJ1-2; D may be TRBD1 (6 bases). Trimming took 5 bases from V and 4 from J, leaving 17 bases between them. The germline V gene encodes CDR1 SGHAT and CDR2 FQNNGV. The CDR3 runs 15 residues.

This rearrangement joins TRBV30 to TRBJ1-2; 7 nucleotides match TRBD1. Germline trimming cut 4 bases from V and 4 bases from J; bases unmatched to any gene: 3. The CDR3 spans 12 residues. The germline gives CDR1 GTSNPN, CDR2 SVGIG (reference sequence). CDR3 nucleotide sequence: TGTGCCTGGATGGCAGGGGGCTATGGCTACACCTTC. Protein product: CAWMAGGYGYTF.

This clone was counted a few times. The rearrangement uses TRBV19 and TRBJ1-2; D unclear. Germline V gene lookup returns CDR1 LNHDA and CDR2 SQIVND (reference sequence). V dropped 7 bases and J dropped 3 bases, with 15 bases sitting between them. This CDR3 has 14 amino acids. The CDR3 protein is CASTLLRTDYGYTF. The CDR3 region has the DNA TGTGCCAGTACCCTCTTGCGGACGGACTATGGCTACACCTTC.

V gene TRBV30 combines with J gene TRBJ1-5, with D possibly matching TRBD1 (5 bases). Germline lookup yields CDR1 GTSNPN and CDR2 SVGIG (reference sequence). The V gene lost 3 bases and the J gene lost 1 base, with 13 bases spanning the gap. The CDR3 covers 15 residues. The DNA for the CDR3 is TGTGCCTGGAGCTCCCAGGCAGGGAGCAATCAGCCCCAGCATTTT. Translated, it gives CAWSSQAGSNQPQHF.

This clone has only a few counts. The J gene is TRBJ2-3, the V gene TRBV11-2, with a possible D match to TRBD2 (6 bases). The CDR3 contains 13 residues. With 5 bases removed from V and 7 bases from J, the gap between germline ends came to 13 bases. Germline values: CDR1 SGHAT, CDR2 FQNNGV. The CDR3 DNA reads TGTGCCAGCAGCCCTGTTGGGGGGAATACGCAGTATTTT. Protein: CASSPVGGNTQYF.